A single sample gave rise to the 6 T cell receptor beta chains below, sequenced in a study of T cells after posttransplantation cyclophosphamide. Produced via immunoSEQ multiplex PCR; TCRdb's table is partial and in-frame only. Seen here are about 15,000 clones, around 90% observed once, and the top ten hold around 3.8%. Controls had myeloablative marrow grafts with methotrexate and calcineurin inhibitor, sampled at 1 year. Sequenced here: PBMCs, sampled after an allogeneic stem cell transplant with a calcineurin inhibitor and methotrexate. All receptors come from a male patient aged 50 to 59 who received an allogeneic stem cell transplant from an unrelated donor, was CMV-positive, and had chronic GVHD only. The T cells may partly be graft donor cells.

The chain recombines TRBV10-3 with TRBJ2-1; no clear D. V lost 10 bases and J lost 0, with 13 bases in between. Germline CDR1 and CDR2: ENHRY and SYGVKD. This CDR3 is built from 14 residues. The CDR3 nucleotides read TGTGCCACCCGCACACCTGCCTCCTACAATGAGCAGTTCTTC. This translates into CATRTPASYNEQFF.

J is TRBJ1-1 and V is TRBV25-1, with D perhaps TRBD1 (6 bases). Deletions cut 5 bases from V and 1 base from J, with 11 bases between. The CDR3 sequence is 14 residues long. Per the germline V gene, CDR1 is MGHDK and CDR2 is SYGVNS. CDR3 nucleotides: TGTGCCAGCAGTAAGACAGGTGGGAACACTGAAGCTTTCTTT. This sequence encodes CASSKTGGNTEAFF.

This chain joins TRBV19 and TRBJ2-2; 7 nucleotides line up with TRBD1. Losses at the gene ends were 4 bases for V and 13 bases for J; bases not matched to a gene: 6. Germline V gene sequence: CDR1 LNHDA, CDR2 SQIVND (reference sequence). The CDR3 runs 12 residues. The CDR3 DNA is TGTGCCAGTAGTAACCAACAGGGGTGGCTGTTTTTT. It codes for CASSNQQGWLFF.

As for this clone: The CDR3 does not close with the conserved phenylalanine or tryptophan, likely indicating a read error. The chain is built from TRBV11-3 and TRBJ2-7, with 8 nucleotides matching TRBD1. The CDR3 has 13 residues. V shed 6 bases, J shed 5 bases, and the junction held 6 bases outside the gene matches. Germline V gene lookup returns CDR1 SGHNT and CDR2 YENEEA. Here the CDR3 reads CASSSRGRNEQYL. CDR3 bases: TGTGCCAGCAGTTCCAGGGGGCGCAACGAGCAGTACCTC.

In nucleotides, the CDR3 is TGTGCCAGCAGTTCCTTACAGGGTCGGGACTACGAGCAGTACTTC. It is translated as CASSSLQGRDYEQYF. The chain couples TRBV28 to TRBJ2-5, with D tentatively TRBD1 (6 bases). The DNA end favors TRBJ2-7, so the J call may be wrong. This CDR3 has 15 amino acids. CDR1 MDHEN and CDR2 SYDVKM come from the germline V gene.

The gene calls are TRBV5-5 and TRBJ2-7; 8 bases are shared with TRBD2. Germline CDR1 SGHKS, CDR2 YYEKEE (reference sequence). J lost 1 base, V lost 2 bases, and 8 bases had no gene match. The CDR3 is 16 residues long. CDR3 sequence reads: CASSFPDGRVSYEQYF. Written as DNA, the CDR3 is TGTGCCAGCAGCTTCCCCGACGGGAGGGTATCCTACGAGCAGTACTTC.